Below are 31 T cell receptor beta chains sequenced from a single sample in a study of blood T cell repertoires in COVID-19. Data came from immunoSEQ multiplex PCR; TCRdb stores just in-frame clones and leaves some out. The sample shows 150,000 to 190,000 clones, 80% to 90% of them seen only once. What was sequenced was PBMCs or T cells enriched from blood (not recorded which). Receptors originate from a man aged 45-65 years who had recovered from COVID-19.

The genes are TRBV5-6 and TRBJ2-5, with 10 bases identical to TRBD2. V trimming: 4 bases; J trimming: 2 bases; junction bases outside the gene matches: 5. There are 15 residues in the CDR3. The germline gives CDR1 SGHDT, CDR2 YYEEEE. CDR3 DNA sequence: TGTGCCAGCAGCGCCCCTAGCGGGGGACAAGAGACCCAGTACTTC. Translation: CASSAPSGGQETQYF.

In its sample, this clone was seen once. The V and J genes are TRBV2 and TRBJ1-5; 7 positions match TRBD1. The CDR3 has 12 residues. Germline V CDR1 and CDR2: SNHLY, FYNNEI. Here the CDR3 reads CGAGGSNQPQHF. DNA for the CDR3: TGTGGCGCAGGGGGATCCAATCAGCCCCAGCATTTT.

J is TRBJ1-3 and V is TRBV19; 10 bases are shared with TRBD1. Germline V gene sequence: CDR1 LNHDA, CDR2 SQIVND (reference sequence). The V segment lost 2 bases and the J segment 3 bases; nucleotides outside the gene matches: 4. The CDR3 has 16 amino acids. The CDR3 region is CASSITTGGFGNTIYF. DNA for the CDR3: TGTGCCAGTAGTATAACGACAGGGGGCTTTGGAAACACCATATATTTT.

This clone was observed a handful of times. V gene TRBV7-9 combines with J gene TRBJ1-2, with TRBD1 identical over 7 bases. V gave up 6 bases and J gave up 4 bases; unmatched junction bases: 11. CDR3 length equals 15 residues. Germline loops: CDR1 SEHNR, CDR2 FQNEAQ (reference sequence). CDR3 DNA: TGTGCCAGCAGATTTATGACAGGGACTGGCTATGGCTACACCTTC. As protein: CASRFMTGTGYGYTF.

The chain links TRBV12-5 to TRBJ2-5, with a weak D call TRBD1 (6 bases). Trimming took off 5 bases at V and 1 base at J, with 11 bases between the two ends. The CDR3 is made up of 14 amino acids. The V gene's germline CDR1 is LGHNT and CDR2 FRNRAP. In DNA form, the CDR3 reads TGTGCTAGTGGTCTCCGGGACATCCAAGAGACCCAGTACTTC. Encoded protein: CASGLRDIQETQYF.

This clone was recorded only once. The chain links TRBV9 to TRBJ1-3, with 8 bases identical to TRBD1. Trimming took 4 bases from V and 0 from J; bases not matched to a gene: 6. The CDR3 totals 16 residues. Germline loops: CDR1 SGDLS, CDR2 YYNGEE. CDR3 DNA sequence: TGTGCCAGCAGCCCCCGGACAGGGAACTCTGGAAACACCATATATTTT. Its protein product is CASSPRTGNSGNTIYF.

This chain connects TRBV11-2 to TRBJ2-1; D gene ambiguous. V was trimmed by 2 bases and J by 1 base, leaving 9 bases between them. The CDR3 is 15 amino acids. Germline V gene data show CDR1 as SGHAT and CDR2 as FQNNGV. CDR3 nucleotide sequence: TGTGCCAGCAGCTTAAATATAGCTTCCTACAATGAGCAGTTCTTC. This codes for CASSLNIASYNEQFF.

The CDR3 DNA sequence: TGTGCCAGCAGAGACATCAACCGGGAAGCTTTCTTT. It codes for CASRDINREAFF. The chain combines TRBV11-1 with TRBJ1-1; D remains ambiguous. CDR3 length: 12 residues. The germline V gene encodes CDR1 SGHAT and CDR2 FQDESV (reference sequence). V gave up 6 bases and J gave up 8 bases, with 13 bases separating them. Full variable domain (outside the CDR3, taken from reference TRBV11-1 and TRBJ1-1): EAEVAQSPRYKITEKSQAVAFWCDPISGHATLYWYRQILGQGPELLVQFQDESVVDDSQLPKDRFSAERLKGVDSTLKIQPAELGDSAMYLCASRDINREAFFGQGTRLTVV.

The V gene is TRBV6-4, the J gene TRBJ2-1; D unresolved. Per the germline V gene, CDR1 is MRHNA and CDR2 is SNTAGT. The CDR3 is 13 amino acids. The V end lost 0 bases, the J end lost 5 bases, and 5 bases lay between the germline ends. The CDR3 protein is CASSDSQNNEQFF. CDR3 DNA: TGTGCCAGCAGTGACTCGCAGAACAATGAGCAGTTCTTC.

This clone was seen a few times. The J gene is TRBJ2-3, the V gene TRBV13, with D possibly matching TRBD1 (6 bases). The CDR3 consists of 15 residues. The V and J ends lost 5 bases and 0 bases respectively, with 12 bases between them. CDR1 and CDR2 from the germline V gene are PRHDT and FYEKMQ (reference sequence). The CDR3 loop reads CASSAGTPSTDTQYF. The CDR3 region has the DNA TGTGCCAGCAGCGCAGGGACACCCAGCACAGATACGCAGTATTTT.

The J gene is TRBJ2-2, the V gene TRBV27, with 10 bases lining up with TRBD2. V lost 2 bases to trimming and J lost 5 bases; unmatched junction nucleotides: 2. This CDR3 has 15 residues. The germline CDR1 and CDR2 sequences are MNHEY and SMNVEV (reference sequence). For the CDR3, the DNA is TGTGCCAGCAGTTTAAGTAGCGGGGGGACCGGGGAGCTGTTTTTT. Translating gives CASSLSSGGTGELFF.

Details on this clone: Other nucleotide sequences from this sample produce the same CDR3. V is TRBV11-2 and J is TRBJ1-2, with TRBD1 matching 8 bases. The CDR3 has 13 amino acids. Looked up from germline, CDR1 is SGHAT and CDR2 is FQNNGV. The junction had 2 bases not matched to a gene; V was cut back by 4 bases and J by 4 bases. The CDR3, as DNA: TGTGCCAGCAGCTCTCAGGGGGCCTATGGCTACACCTTC. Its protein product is CASSSQGAYGYTF. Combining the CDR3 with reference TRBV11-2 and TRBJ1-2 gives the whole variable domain EAGVAQSPRYKIIEKRQSVAFWCNPISGHATLYWYQQILGQGPKLLIQFQNNGVVDDSQLPKDRFSAERLKGVDSTLKIQPAKLEDSAVYLCASSSQGAYGYTFGSGTRLTVV.

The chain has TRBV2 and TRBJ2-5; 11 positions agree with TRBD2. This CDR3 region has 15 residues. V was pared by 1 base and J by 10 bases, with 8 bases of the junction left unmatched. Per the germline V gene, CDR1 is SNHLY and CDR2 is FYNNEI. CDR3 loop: CASSEDSSGGADQYF. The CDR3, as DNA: TGTGCCAGCAGTGAAGATAGTAGCGGGGGGGCAGACCAGTACTTC.

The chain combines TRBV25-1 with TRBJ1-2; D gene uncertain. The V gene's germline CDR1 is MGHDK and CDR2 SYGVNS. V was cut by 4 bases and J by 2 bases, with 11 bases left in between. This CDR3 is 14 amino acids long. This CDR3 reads CASSGGTFNYGYTF. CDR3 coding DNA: TGTGCCAGCAGTGGAGGTACGTTCAACTATGGCTACACCTTC.

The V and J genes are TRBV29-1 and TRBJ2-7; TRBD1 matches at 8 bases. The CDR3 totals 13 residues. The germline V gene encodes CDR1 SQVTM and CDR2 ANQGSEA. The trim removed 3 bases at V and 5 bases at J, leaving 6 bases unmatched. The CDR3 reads CSVEGSTGDEQYF. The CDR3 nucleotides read TGCAGCGTTGAGGGGTCGACAGGGGACGAGCAGTACTTC.

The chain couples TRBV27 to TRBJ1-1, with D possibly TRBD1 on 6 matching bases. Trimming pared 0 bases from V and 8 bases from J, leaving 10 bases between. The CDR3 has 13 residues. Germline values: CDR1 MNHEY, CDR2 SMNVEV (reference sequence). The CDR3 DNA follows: TGTGCCAGCAGTTTATCGACAGGCTCAGAAGCTTTCTTT. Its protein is CASSLSTGSEAFF.

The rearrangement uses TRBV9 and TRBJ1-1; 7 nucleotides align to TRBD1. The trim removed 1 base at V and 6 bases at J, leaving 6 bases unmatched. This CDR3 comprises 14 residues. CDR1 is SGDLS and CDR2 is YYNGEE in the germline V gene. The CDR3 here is CASSVLTGLPEAFF. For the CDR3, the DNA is TGTGCCAGCAGCGTACTGACAGGGCTCCCTGAAGCTTTCTTT. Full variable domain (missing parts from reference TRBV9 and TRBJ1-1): DSGVTQTPKHLITATGQRVTLRCSPRSGDLSVYWYQQSLDQGLQFLIQYYNGEERAKGNILERFSAQQFPDLHSELNLSSLELGDSALYFCASSVLTGLPEAFFGQGTRLTVV.

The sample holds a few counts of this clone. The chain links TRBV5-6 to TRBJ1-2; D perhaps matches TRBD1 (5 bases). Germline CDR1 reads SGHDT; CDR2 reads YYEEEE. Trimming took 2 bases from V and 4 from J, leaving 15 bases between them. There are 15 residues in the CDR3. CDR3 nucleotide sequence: TGTGCCAGCAGCTTATGGGGGGATGAGGGCTATGGCTACACCTTC. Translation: CASSLWGDEGYGYTF.

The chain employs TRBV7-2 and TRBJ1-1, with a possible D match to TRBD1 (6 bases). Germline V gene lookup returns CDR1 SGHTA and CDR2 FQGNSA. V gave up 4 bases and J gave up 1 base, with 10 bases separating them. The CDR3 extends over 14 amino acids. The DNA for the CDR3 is TGTGCCAGCAGCTCATGGACAGCGAACACTGAAGCTTTCTTT. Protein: CASSSWTANTEAFF.

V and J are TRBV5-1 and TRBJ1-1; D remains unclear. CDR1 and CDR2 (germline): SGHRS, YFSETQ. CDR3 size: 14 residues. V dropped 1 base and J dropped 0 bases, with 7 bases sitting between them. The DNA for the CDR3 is TGCGCCAGCAGCTTGCTTGGGCTGAACACTGAAGCTTTCTTT. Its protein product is CASSLLGLNTEAFF.

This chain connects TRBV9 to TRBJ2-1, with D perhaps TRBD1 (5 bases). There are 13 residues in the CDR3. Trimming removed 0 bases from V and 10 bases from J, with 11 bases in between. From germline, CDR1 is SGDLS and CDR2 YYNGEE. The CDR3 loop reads CASSVAPAGEQFF. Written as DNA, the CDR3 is TGTGCCAGCAGCGTAGCCCCCGCAGGGGAGCAGTTCTTC.

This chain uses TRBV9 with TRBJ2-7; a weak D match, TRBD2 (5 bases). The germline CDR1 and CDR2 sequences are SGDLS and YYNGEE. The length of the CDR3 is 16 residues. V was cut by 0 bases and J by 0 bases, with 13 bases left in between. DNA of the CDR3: TGTGCCAGCAGCGTAGGCAGCGGCCGGAGCTCCTACGAGCAGTACTTC. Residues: CASSVGSGRSSYEQYF.

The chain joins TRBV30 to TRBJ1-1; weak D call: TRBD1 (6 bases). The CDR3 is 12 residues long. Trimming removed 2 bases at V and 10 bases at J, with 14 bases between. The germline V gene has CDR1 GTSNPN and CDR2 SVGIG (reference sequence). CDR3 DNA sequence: TGTGCCTGGAGTCTGGGGGCTCCGCTAGCTTTCTTT. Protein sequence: CAWSLGAPLAFF.

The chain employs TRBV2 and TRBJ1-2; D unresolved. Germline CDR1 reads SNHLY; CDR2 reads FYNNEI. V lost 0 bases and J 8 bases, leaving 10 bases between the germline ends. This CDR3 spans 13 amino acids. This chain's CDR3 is CASSEAHLEGYTF. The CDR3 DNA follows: TGTGCCAGCAGTGAAGCGCACCTAGAAGGCTACACCTTC.

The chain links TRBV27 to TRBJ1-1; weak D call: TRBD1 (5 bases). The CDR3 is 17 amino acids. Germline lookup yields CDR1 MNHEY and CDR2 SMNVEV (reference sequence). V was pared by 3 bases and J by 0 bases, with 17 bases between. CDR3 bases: TGTGCCAGCAGTTTTCGGGCCCCCGGGGGGGTGAACACTGAAGCTTTCTTT. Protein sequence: CASSFRAPGGVNTEAFF.

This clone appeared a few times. The CDR3 coding sequence is TGCGCCACTGCCCAGGACAGCAGTGTAAACATTCAGTACTTC. Its protein product is CATAQDSSVNIQYF. This chain links TRBV4-1 with TRBJ2-4, with a tentative D call TRBD1 (6 bases). Trimming took off 10 bases at V and 6 bases at J, with 19 bases between the two ends. CDR1 MGHRA and CDR2 YSYEKL come from the germline V gene. This CDR3 region has 14 residues.

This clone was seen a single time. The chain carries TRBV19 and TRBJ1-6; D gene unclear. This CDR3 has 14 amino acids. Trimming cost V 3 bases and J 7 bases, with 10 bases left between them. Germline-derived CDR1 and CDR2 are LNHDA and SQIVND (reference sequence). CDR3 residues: CASSMAQVNSPLHF. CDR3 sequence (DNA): TGTGCCAGTAGTATGGCCCAGGTCAATTCACCCCTCCACTTT.

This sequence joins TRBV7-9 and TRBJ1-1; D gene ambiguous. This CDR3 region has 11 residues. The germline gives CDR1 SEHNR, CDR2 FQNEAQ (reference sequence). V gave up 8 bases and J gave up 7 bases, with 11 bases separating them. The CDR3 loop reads CASLAGYEAFF. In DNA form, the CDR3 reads TGTGCCAGCTTAGCCGGGTATGAAGCTTTCTTT.

CDR3: CASSHPGQGYFVYNEQFF. CDR3 nucleotides: TGTGCCAGCAGTCATCCGGGACAGGGGTATTTCGTCTACAATGAGCAGTTCTTC. The V call is TRBV6-2 or TRBV6-3, the J call TRBJ2-1, with TRBD1 identical over 10 bases. There are 18 residues in the CDR3. Germline lookup yields CDR1 MNHEY and CDR2 SVGEGT. V was clipped by 5 bases and J by 3 bases; unmatched bases: 13.

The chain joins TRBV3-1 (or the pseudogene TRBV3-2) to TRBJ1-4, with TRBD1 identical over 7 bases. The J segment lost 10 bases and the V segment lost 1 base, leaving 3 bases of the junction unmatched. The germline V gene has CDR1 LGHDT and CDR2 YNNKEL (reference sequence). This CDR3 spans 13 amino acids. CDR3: CASSQVNRGKLFF. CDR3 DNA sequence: TGTGCCAGCAGCCAAGTCAACAGGGGAAAACTGTTTTTT.

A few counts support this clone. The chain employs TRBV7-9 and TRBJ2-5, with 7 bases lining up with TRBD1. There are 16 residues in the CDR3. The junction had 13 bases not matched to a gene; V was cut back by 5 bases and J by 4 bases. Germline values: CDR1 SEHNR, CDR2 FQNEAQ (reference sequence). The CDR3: CASSPRSQQGRETQYF. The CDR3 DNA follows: TGTGCCAGCAGCCCCCGTAGCCAACAGGGGAGAGAGACCCAGTACTTC.